The 13 T cell receptor beta chains given below trace back to one sample, sequenced in a study of blood T cell repertoires in COVID-19. The protocol was immunoSEQ multiplex PCR, while the TCRdb copy is restricted to in-frame clones and leaves out a portion. The sample gives roughly 280,000 clones, around nine tenths of which show up once; roughly 1.9% is in the top ten. The source material was PBMCs or T cells enriched from blood (not recorded which). All receptors come from a woman aged 60 to 75 who had recovered from COVID-19.

This chain links TRBV3-1 (or the pseudogene TRBV3-2) with TRBJ1-2; 10 bases are shared with TRBD1. V dropped 2 bases and J dropped 7; count of bases not matched to a gene: 7. Germline V lookup: CDR1 LGHDT, CDR2 YNNKEL (reference sequence). The CDR3 extends over 15 amino acids. In nucleotides, the CDR3 is TGTGCCAGCAGCCAAAGGGACCGGACAGGGGGTGGCTACACCTTC. It specifies CASSQRDRTGGGYTF.

The chain uses TRBV10-2 and TRBJ2-2; 11 nucleotides line up with TRBD2. V shed 8 bases and J 8 bases; nucleotides not matched to a gene: 7. CDR3 length: 14 residues. Germline-derived CDR1 and CDR2 are WSHSY and SAAADI. CDR3 loop: CASGVAGGMGELFF. CDR3 DNA: TGCGCCAGCGGGGTAGCGGGGGGGATGGGGGAGCTGTTTTTT.

A few counts support this clone. The genes are TRBV9 and TRBJ2-3, with D possibly matching TRBD2 (6 bases). Trimming shortened V by 3 bases and J by 0 bases, and 11 bases separated the two germline ends. The germline V gene has CDR1 SGDLS and CDR2 YYNGEE. The CDR3 has 15 amino acids. CDR3 in DNA: TGTGCCAGCAGCGGATCCGGGACTAGCACAGATACGCAGTATTTT. Protein sequence: CASSGSGTSTDTQYF.

The chain recombines TRBV9 with TRBJ2-5; maybe TRBD2 (5 bases). The CDR3 length is 13 residues. Germline V CDR1 and CDR2: SGDLS, YYNGEE. The ends were cut back, 7 bases at V and 5 bases at J, with 15 bases in the middle. In DNA, the CDR3 is TGTGCCAGCTCCCGGGAACCAGCGGAGACCCAGTACTTC. This codes for CASSREPAETQYF.

The chain recombines TRBV3-1 (or the pseudogene TRBV3-2) with TRBJ1-1; D unresolved. V was trimmed by 0 bases and J by 1 base, leaving 12 bases between them. Germline values: CDR1 LGHDT, CDR2 YNNKEL (reference sequence). The CDR3 consists of 16 residues. The CDR3 sequence: CASSQEVGGWNTEAFF. CDR3 DNA sequence: TGTGCCAGCAGCCAAGAGGTCGGAGGGTGGAACACTGAAGCTTTCTTT.

A few counts support this clone. The CDR3 region is CASSPRDWNTEAFF. CDR3 nucleotides: TGTGCCAGCAGCCCCCGGGACTGGAACACTGAAGCTTTCTTT. The chain is built from TRBV5-4 and TRBJ1-1, with D possibly TRBD1 on 5 matching bases. The CDR3 contains 14 residues. V lost 4 bases and J 1 base, leaving 11 bases between the germline ends. Germline CDR1 SGHNT, CDR2 YYREEE (reference sequence).

The gene calls are TRBV4-1 and TRBJ1-4, with 8 bases aligning to TRBD1. After removal of 0 bases from V and 7 bases from J, the junction contained 4 bases not matched to a gene. The CDR3 totals 15 residues. In germline, CDR1 is MGHRA, CDR2 YSYEKL. In DNA form, the CDR3 reads TGCGCCAGCAGCCAAGATTTCGACAGGGGTGAAAAACTGTTTTTT. Its protein product is CASSQDFDRGEKLFF.

This sequence joins TRBV12-3 or TRBV12-4 and TRBJ2-1; tentatively, D is TRBD1 (5 bases). Trimming left V 8 bases short and J 9 bases short, with 14 bases between. This CDR3 comprises 12 residues. The CDR3 here is CASHKDGAEQFF. The DNA for the CDR3 is TGTGCCAGCCACAAAGATGGGGCTGAGCAGTTCTTC.

The sample holds one count of this clone. The chain employs TRBV6-2 or TRBV6-3 and TRBJ2-7, with 7 bases aligning to TRBD1. This CDR3 has 13 residues. Germline trimming cut 2 bases from V and 8 bases from J; bases unmatched to any gene: 6. The V gene's germline CDR1 is MNHEY and CDR2 SVGEGT. The CDR3 region has the DNA TGTGCCAGCAGTTACGCGACAGGGAATAAGCAGTACTTC. Its protein is CASSYATGNKQYF.

This chain joins TRBV5-6 and TRBJ1-2; 8 bases are a match to TRBD1. The ends lost 4 bases at V and 4 bases at J; junction bases unmatched: 12. The length of the CDR3 is 16 residues. The germline V gene has CDR1 SGHDT and CDR2 YYEEEE. The CDR3, as DNA: TGTGCCAGCAGCGGCCGGACAGGGACGTTTGGCTATGGCTACACCTTC. It specifies CASSGRTGTFGYGYTF.

This rearrangement joins TRBV18 to TRBJ1-5; D possibly corresponds to TRBD1 (5 bases). V was pared by 1 base and J by 7 bases, with 8 bases between. Germline CDR1 is KGHSH and CDR2 is LQKENI. There are 13 residues in the CDR3. The CDR3 here is CASSPLGGQPQHF. CDR3 sequence (DNA): TGTGCCAGCTCACCACTCGGGGGACAGCCCCAGCATTTT.

The rearrangement links TRBV15 to TRBJ1-1; D is perhaps TRBD1 (6 bases). Germline CDR1 LNHNV, CDR2 YYDKDF (reference sequence). This CDR3 is 15 amino acids long. V was pared by 2 bases and J by 3 bases, with 13 bases between. CDR3 sequence: CATSRNTGPYTEAFF. The CDR3 bases are TGTGCCACCAGCAGAAACACAGGGCCCTACACTGAAGCTTTCTTT.

This chain connects TRBV24-1 to TRBJ2-1, with D possibly TRBD2 on 6 matching bases. The V and J ends lost 9 bases and 0 bases respectively, with 14 bases between them. The CDR3 sequence is 15 residues long. The germline V gene encodes CDR1 KGHDR and CDR2 SFDVKD. The CDR3 reads CATEVAGYSYNEQFF. CDR3 DNA sequence: TGTGCCACCGAGGTGGCGGGGTACTCCTACAATGAGCAGTTCTTC.